Shown below are 17 T cell receptor beta chains from a single sample sequenced in a study of T cells in Graves' hyperthyroidism and ophthalmopathy. The TCR beta CDR3 regions underwent amplification using RNA transcripts as the source. Primed by the HTBI set, a first-round RT-PCR was run on the TCR CDR3. TCRdb ran MiXCR on the multiplex PCR reads and lists one entry per CDR3 protein. This sample has around 480,000 distinct CDR3 sequences; 13% to 15% occur once, and the top ten carry 15% to 20%. Sequenced input: blood. The receptors were gathered from a woman aged 18-35 years with Graves' hyperthyroidism.

In the case of this clonotype: The CDR3 carries no conserved terminal phenylalanine or tryptophan, so it likely arises from a read error. J is TRBJ2-2 and V is TRBV6-1; D is tentatively TRBD1 or TRBD2 (5 bases each). CDR1 and CDR2 from the germline V gene are MNHNS and SASEGT. This CDR3 comprises 18 residues. V lost 3 bases and J lost 2, with 19 bases in between. The CDR3 coding sequence is TGTGCCAGCAGTGAGCCCCACCGGGGCGGGCCCAACACCGGGGAGCTGTTTTTA. This translates into CASSEPHRGGPNTGELFL.

In this sample, this clonotype turned up many times. The V and J genes are TRBV24-1 and TRBJ2-1; D is undetermined. CDR1 and CDR2 from the germline V gene are KGHDR and SFDVKD. The CDR3 is 12 amino acids. V lost 4 bases to trimming and J lost 8 bases, with 8 bases between them. CDR3: CATSDRQDEQFF. CDR3 nucleotides: TGTGCCACCAGTGACCGTCAAGATGAGCAGTTCTTC.

This clonotype was detected ten times or more. V gene TRBV7-2 combines with J gene TRBJ2-7; D call uncertain. Germline lookup yields CDR1 SGHTA and CDR2 FQGNSA. CDR3 length equals 15 residues. V was pared by 1 base and J by 0 bases, with 10 bases between. CDR3 protein: CASSLVAASSYEQYV. The CDR3 DNA follows: TGTGCCAGCAGCTTAGTGGCGGCAAGCTCCTACGAGCAGTACGTC.

The chain is built from TRBV24-1 and TRBJ2-1; TRBD1 matches 10 bases. The CDR3 spans 15 residues. Trimming removed 4 bases from V and 10 bases from J; junction bases left unmatched: 9. Germline V CDR1 and CDR2: KGHDR, SFDVKD. The CDR3 DNA sequence: TGTGCCACCAGTGACCGGGACAGGGGAGGGAGGGAGCAGTTCTTC. Encoded protein: CATSDRDRGGREQFF.

This clonotype has at least ten counts. This sequence joins TRBV20-1 and TRBJ2-5, with a possible D match to TRBD2 (6 bases). Germline-derived CDR1 and CDR2 are DFQATT and SNEGSKA (reference sequence). CDR3 length: 13 residues. Trimming took 2 bases from V and 3 from J, leaving 10 bases between them. The CDR3 DNA is TGCAGTGCTAGAAGGGAGGCGGAAGAGACCCAGTACTTC. The encoded protein is CSARREAEETQYF.

This sequence joins TRBV5-1 and TRBJ1-5, with D unresolved. The CDR3 has 14 residues. V was trimmed by 0 bases and J by 3 bases, leaving 7 bases between them. CDR1 and CDR2 from the germline V gene are SGHRS and YFSETQ. The CDR3 DNA follows: TGCGCCAGCAGCTTGGACTCGACCAATCAGCCCCAGCATTTT. The encoded protein is CASSLDSTNQPQHF.

This clonotype was recorded many times. The gene calls are TRBV27 and TRBJ2-7; TRBD2 agrees at 9 bases. CDR1 is MNHEY, CDR2 SMNVEV, per germline (reference sequence). Trimming cost V 2 bases and J 5 bases; bases outside gene matches: 4. The CDR3 is 14 amino acids. The CDR3 loop is CASSLAGGTNEQYF. For the CDR3, the DNA is TGTGCCAGCAGTTTAGCGGGAGGGACGAACGAGCAGTACTTC.

In its sample, this clonotype was seen many times. This could be a read error, since a much larger clone is one nucleotide away. In nucleotides, the CDR3 is TGTGCCAGCAGCTTAGCCAGCAATCAGCCCCAGCATTTT. The encoded protein is CASSLASNQPQHF. The chain combines TRBV7-9 with TRBJ1-5; no firm D call. Looked up from germline, CDR1 is SEHNR and CDR2 is FQNEAQ (reference sequence). This CDR3 region has 13 residues. With 0 bases removed from V and 1 base from J, the gap between germline ends came to 1 base.

This clonotype came up many times. The gene calls are TRBV12-5 and TRBJ1-2; D unclear. The CDR3 has 16 amino acids. Trimming stripped 1 base from V and 2 bases from J, with 14 bases between. CDR1 LGHNT and CDR2 FRNRAP come from the germline V gene. CDR3 sequence reads: CASGLAPWSGNYGYTF. In DNA form, the CDR3 reads TGTGCTAGTGGTTTGGCACCCTGGTCGGGGAACTATGGCTACACCTTC.

CDR3 sequence reads: CATSDPNRERQFF. The DNA of the CDR3 is TGTGCCACCAGTGACCCGAACAGGGAAAGACAGTTCTTC. The V call is TRBV24-1, the J call TRBJ2-1, with D perhaps matching TRBD1 (6 bases). Germline values: CDR1 KGHDR, CDR2 SFDVKD. Trimming cost V 4 bases and J 13 bases, with 16 bases left between them. The CDR3 is 13 residues long.

This clonotype was recorded at least ten times. The chain uses TRBV24-1 and TRBJ2-5; the D is unclear. From germline, CDR1 is KGHDR and CDR2 SFDVKD. Trimming removed 0 bases from V and 2 bases from J, with 6 bases in between. The length of the CDR3 is 14 residues. CDR3: CATSDLYGQETQYF. The CDR3 DNA reads TGTGCCACCAGTGATTTGTACGGGCAAGAGACCCAGTACTTC.

This clonotype came up many times. CDR3 nucleotide sequence: TGCGCCAGCAGCCAAGAAAGACTAGCGGGAACCCGGGAGCAGTACTTC. Translated, it gives CASSQERLAGTREQYF. The chain recombines TRBV4-1 with TRBJ2-7; 11 bases map to TRBD2. This CDR3 contains 16 residues. V trimming: 0 bases; J trimming: 7 bases; junction bases outside the gene matches: 8. Germline CDR1 reads MGHRA; CDR2 reads YSYEKL.

In this sample, this clonotype turned up a few times. The chain is built from TRBV12-3 or TRBV12-4 and TRBJ1-5; D is uncertain. The CDR3 consists of 15 residues. Deletions cut 2 bases from V and 0 bases from J, with 8 bases between. CDR3 in DNA: TGTGCCAGCAGTTTATATGGGGATAGCAATCAGCCCCAGCATTTT. It encodes CASSLYGDSNQPQHF.

This clonotype was counted many times. The genes are TRBV6-1 and TRBJ2-2; 11 nucleotides line up with TRBD1. The CDR3 is 17 residues long. V lost 5 bases and J lost 4; bases outside the gene matches: 9. Germline V gives CDR1 MNHNS, CDR2 SASEGT. In DNA form, the CDR3 reads TGTGCCAGCAGTTCCCCGGGACAGGGGGTATTCACCGGGGAGCTGTTTTTT. Its translation: CASSSPGQGVFTGELFF.

This clonotype was found many times. V gene TRBV6-1 combines with J gene TRBJ1-3; 10 nucleotides align to TRBD1. The junction had 10 bases not matched to a gene; V was cut back by 5 bases and J by 9 bases. This CDR3 has 15 amino acids. Germline-derived CDR1 and CDR2 are MNHNS and SASEGT. CDR3 sequence (DNA): TGTGCCAGCAGTTCCGGGACAGGGGTGATTGGCACCATATATTTT. Its protein is CASSSGTGVIGTIYF.

CDR3 in amino acids: CATSRGVAGIYNEQFF. Here the CDR3 DNA reads TGTGCCACCAGCAGAGGAGTAGCGGGAATCTACAATGAGCAGTTCTTC. This chain joins TRBV15 and TRBJ2-1; TRBD2 agrees at 8 bases. CDR3 length: 16 amino acids. V trimming: 1 base; J trimming: 3 bases; junction bases outside the gene matches: 5. Germline lookup yields CDR1 LNHNV and CDR2 YYDKDF (reference sequence).

This chain links TRBV12-3 or TRBV12-4 with TRBJ2-3, with 8 positions matching TRBD2. This CDR3 has 14 residues. Losses at the gene ends were 9 bases for V and 0 bases for J; bases not matched to a gene: 5. CDR3 sequence: CASKRGRSTDTQYF. The CDR3 coding sequence is TGTGCCAGTAAGCGGGGGCGGAGCACAGATACGCAGTATTTT.